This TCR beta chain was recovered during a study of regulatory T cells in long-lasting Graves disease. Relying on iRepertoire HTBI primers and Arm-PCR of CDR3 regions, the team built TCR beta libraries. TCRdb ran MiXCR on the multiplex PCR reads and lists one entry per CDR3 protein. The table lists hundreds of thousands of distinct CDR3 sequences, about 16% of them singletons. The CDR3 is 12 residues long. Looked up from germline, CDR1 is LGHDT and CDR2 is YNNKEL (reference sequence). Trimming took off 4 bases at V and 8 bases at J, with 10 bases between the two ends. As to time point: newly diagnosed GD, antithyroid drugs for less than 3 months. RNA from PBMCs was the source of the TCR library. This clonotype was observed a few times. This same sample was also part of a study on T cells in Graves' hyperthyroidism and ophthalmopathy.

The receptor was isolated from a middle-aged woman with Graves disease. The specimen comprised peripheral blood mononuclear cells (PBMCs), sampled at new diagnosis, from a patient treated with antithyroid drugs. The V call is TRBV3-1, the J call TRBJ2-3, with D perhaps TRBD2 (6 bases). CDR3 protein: CASSPEAGTQYF. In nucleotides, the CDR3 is TGTGCCAGCAGCCCGGAAGCGGGTACGCAGTATTTT.